This note documents a single T cell receptor (beta chain) sequence. This entry belongs to a study of control samples from healthy donors and cancer patients. V was clipped by 4 bases and J by 10 bases; unmatched bases: 9. Germline CDR1 reads LNHDA; CDR2 reads SQIVND (reference sequence). The CDR3 has 15 amino acids. Data came from immunoSEQ multiplex PCR; TCRdb stores just in-frame clones and leaves some out. The repertoire has around 120,000 clones, just under 95% of them found once; the top ten carry 3.6%. This chain links TRBV19 with TRBJ1-6; 8 nucleotides line up with TRBD1. The sequencing input was blood. The TCR comes from a man aged 25-40 years in good health. The chain's CDR3 is CASSNSPQGDSPLHF. CDR3 coding DNA: TGTGCCAGTAGTAACTCTCCACAGGGGGACTCACCCCTCCACTTT.